These 8 T cell receptor beta chains originate from one sample sequenced in a study of T cells in localized non-small cell lung cancer. Clones were read by immunoSEQ multiplex PCR, and TCRdb kept only the in-frame ones, dropping some. The table includes around 2,200 clones, roughly 29% detected once. Sequencing used normal lung tissue next to the tumor, obtained before any cancer treatment. These receptor sequences come from a male donor older than 55 with stage I squamous cell lung carcinoma.

This clone was observed a handful of times. The V call is TRBV28, the J call TRBJ1-6, with D possibly TRBD1 on 6 matching bases. The V end was cut by 6 bases, the J end by 7 bases, with 16 bases between. CDR3 length equals 15 residues. Germline CDR1 is MDHEN and CDR2 is SYDVKM. Here the CDR3 reads CASSPDGGRNSPLHF. DNA of the CDR3: TGTGCCAGCAGCCCCGACGGGGGCAGAAATTCACCCCTCCACTTT.

This clone was observed a few times. The rearrangement joins TRBV6-8 to TRBJ2-3; D remains unclear. The CDR3 extends over 12 amino acids. Looked up from germline, CDR1 is MNHGY and CDR2 is SAAAGT. CDR3 in amino acids: CGVADQTDTQYF. In DNA, the CDR3 is TGTGGTGTTGCGGACCAGACAGATACGCAGTATTTT.

This clone was observed once. The V call is TRBV18, the J call TRBJ1-1, with a weak D call TRBD1 (6 bases). The CDR3 loop spans 17 amino acids. Germline V lookup: CDR1 KGHSH, CDR2 LQKENI. V lost 5 bases and J 4 bases, leaving 23 bases between the germline ends. The CDR3 here is CASSDQGRNFGGTEAFF. CDR3 sequence (DNA): TGTGCCAGCTCAGATCAGGGGAGAAACTTTGGGGGCACTGAAGCTTTCTTT.

This clone is categorized as large. This rearrangement joins TRBV11-3 to TRBJ1-2, with D uncertain. Trimming took off 7 bases at V and 4 bases at J, with 16 bases between the two ends. The CDR3 extends over 14 amino acids. Germline CDR1 reads SGHNT; CDR2 reads YENEEA. Written as DNA, the CDR3 is TGTGCCAGCACTATCGCAGCGGGAGTCTATGGCTACACCTTC. Protein sequence: CASTIAAGVYGYTF. The complete variable domain, with remaining parts taken from reference TRBV11-3 and TRBJ1-2, reads EAGVVQSPRYKIIEKKQPVAFWCNPISGHNTLYWYLQNLGQGPELLIRYENEEAVDDSQLPKDRFSAERLKGVDSTLKIQPAELGDSAVYLCASTIAAGVYGYTFGSGTRLTVV.

By frequency in the sample, this clone is large (0.1 to 1%). DNA of the CDR3: TGTGCCAGCAGCTTAGAGGCGGGGAGCTACAATGAGCAGTTCTTC. Protein: CASSLEAGSYNEQFF. This chain joins TRBV11-3 and TRBJ2-1; TRBD2 might be the D (6 bases). CDR3 size: 15 residues. The V end lost 0 bases, the J end lost 3 bases, and 9 bases lay between the germline ends. Germline V gives CDR1 SGHNT, CDR2 YENEEA.

The V and J genes are TRBV6-8 and TRBJ1-2, with D possibly being TRBD1 (5 bases). This CDR3 has 17 amino acids. Germline CDR1 is MNHGY and CDR2 is SAAAGT. Trimming removed 2 bases from V and 0 bases from J, with 16 bases in between. The CDR3 DNA follows: TGTGCCAGCAGTTACGAGGGGAAGGGTTTTTCTAACTATGGCTACACCTTC. It is translated as CASSYEGKGFSNYGYTF.

In this sample, this clone turned up once. This chain connects TRBV29-1 to TRBJ1-2; D uncertain. CDR3 size: 13 residues. Germline V lookup: CDR1 SQVTM, CDR2 ANQGSEA. V lost 7 bases and J 7 bases, leaving 19 bases between the germline ends. This chain's CDR3 is CSALTNSGVGYTF. CDR3 DNA: TGCAGCGCCTTGACTAACTCCGGGGTTGGCTACACCTTC.

V gene TRBV6-8 combines with J gene TRBJ1-5, with a possible D match to TRBD1 (5 bases). The CDR3 sequence is 15 residues long. Looked up from germline, CDR1 is MNHGY and CDR2 is SAAAGT. Deletions cut 0 bases from V and 7 bases from J, with 13 bases between. The CDR3 DNA follows: TGTGCCAGCAGTTACTCGCGTGAGCAGGGCCAGCCCCAGCATTTT. Its translation is CASSYSREQGQPQHF.